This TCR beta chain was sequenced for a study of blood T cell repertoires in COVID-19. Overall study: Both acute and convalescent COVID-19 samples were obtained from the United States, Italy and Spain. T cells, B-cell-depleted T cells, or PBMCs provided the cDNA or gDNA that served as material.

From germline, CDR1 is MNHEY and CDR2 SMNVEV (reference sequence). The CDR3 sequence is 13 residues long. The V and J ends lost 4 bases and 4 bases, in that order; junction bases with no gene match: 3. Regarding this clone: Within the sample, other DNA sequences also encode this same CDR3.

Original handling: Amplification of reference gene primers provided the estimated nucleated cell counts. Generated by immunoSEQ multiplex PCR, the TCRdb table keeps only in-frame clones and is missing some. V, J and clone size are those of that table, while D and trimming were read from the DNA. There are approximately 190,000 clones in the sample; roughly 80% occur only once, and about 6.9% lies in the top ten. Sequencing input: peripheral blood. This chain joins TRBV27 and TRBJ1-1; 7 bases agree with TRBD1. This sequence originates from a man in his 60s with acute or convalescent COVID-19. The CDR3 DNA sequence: TGTGCCAGCAGTTCGACAGGGTTCACTGAAGCTTTCTTT. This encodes CASSSTGFTEAFF.